There are many counts of the clone carrying this T cell receptor (beta chain). The data derive from a study of identical twins. In TCRdb, the 5' RACE reads were re-called with MiXCR into one record per CDR3 protein. This sample has about 240,000 distinct CDR3 sequences, with roughly 10% found just once. The CDR3 is 18 residues long. The germline CDR1 and CDR2 sequences are LGHDT and YNNKEL (reference sequence). The ends were cut back, 3 bases at V and 0 bases at J, with 21 bases in the middle. This TCR derives from a man aged 45-60 years in good health. The rearrangement uses TRBV3-1 and TRBJ2-7; the D gene could be TRBD1 or TRBD2 (5 bases each). Sequenced sample: memory T cells sorted from blood. The CDR3 DNA is TGTGCCAGCAGCCAGACAATGCCCGGGACGGTGAGCTCCTACGAGCAGTACTTC. Residues: CASSQTMPGTVSSYEQYF.